What follows are 23 T cell receptor beta chains derived from one specimen sequenced in a study of Ad26.COV2.S vaccination and SARS-CoV-2 variants (dated by TCRdb to 2020 to 2023). The time point label of this sample denotes: individuals recovered from natural SARS-CoV-2 infection. Libraries were constructed by the immunoSEQ multiplex PCR assay. TCRdb took this table from immuneACCESS and kept in-frame rearrangements with V and J called. Such tables lack part of the clones; where checked against another copy, unresolved V genes explain under half of the gap, and the rest is unexplained. This sample comprises more than 150,000 clones, approximately 90% of them detected only once. The ten largest clones add up to roughly 6% of the sample. The sequencing here drew on peripheral blood, taken after recovery from COVID-19. The receptors come from a human donor who had recovered from COVID-19.

The V gene is TRBV6-4, the J gene TRBJ2-1; maybe TRBD1 (5 bases). CDR1 is MRHNA and CDR2 is SNTAGT in the germline V gene. Trimming stripped 7 bases from V and 7 bases from J, with 8 bases between. CDR3 size: 11 residues. The CDR3 spells CASTKGNEQFF. For the CDR3, the DNA is TGTGCCAGCACCAAGGGGAATGAGCAGTTCTTC.

This sequence joins TRBV19 and TRBJ1-1; 7 nucleotides align to TRBD1. J lost 1 base, V lost 5 bases, and 4 bases had no gene match. From germline, CDR1 is LNHDA and CDR2 SQIVND (reference sequence). The CDR3 is 14 residues long. In DNA, the CDR3 is TGTGCCAGTAGTCGACAGGGCACGAACACTGAAGCTTTCTTT. The encoded protein is CASSRQGTNTEAFF.

This clone was found once. This chain links TRBV18 with TRBJ2-3, with 11 bases identical to TRBD2. Germline values: CDR1 KGHSH, CDR2 LQKENI. The CDR3 extends over 16 amino acids. V trimming: 1 base; J trimming: 2 bases; junction bases outside the gene matches: 2. The CDR3 sequence is CASSPRSGGDTDTQYF. The CDR3, as DNA: TGTGCCAGCTCACCACGTAGCGGGGGGGACACAGATACGCAGTATTTT. The variable domain in full, with the rest retrieved from reference TRBV18 and TRBJ2-3, is NAGVMQNPRHLVRRRGQEARLRCSPMKGHSHVYWYRQLPEEGLKFMVYLQKENIIDESGMPKERFSAEFPKEGPSILRIQQVVRGDSAAYFCASSPRSGGDTDTQYFGPGTRLTVL.

Regarding this clone: One end of the junction does not line up with germline, which may come from a read error. Other DNA sequences in this sample translate to the same CDR3. The J gene is TRBJ2-1, the V gene TRBV19; possibly TRBD1 for D (5 bases). Germline CDR1 is LNHDA and CDR2 is SQIVND (reference sequence). CDR3 size: 15 residues. The CDR3 DNA follows: TGTGCTAGTAGTATAGTTGACAGCTCCTACAATGAGCAGTTCTTC. It yields the protein CASSIVDSSYNEQFF.

The J gene is TRBJ2-7, the V gene TRBV6-5; D uncertain. CDR1 is MNHEY, CDR2 SVGAGI, per germline. Between the trimmed V and J ends, which lost 8 bases and 0 bases, there was a span of 5 bases. CDR3 length: 11 residues. CDR3 sequence reads: CASGLSYEQYF. In DNA form, the CDR3 reads TGTGCCAGCGGGCTCTCCTACGAGCAGTACTTC.

V usage is TRBV7-8 and J usage is TRBJ1-5; D ambiguous. Trimming pared 1 base from V and 10 bases from J, leaving 11 bases between. CDR1 and CDR2 (germline): SGHVS, FQNEAQ. This CDR3 is 13 amino acids long. As DNA, the CDR3 is TGTGCCAGCAGCTTAGGCTTGTTGGGTCCCCAGCATTTT. This gives the protein CASSLGLLGPQHF.

This clone has only one observation. V gene TRBV2 combines with J gene TRBJ1-5; D is uncertain. Germline V gene data show CDR1 as SNHLY and CDR2 as FYNNEI. The CDR3 is made up of 13 amino acids. V lost 5 bases to trimming and J lost 7 bases, with 12 bases between them. CDR3 in DNA: TGTGCCAGCAGTTTCTCCCCGGGGCAGCCCCAGCATTTT. Translated, it gives CASSFSPGQPQHF.

This sequence joins TRBV6-4 and TRBJ2-5; 11 nucleotides line up with TRBD2. This CDR3 has 14 amino acids. From germline, CDR1 is MRHNA and CDR2 SNTAGT. V was pared by 6 bases and J by 7 bases, with 7 bases of the junction left unmatched. This chain's CDR3 is CASSELAGEGTQYF. CDR3 in DNA: TGTGCCAGCAGCGAACTAGCGGGGGAAGGGACCCAGTACTTC.

The chain links TRBV21-1 to TRBJ2-3; TRBD2 is taken as the D call from the table, unchecked against the DNA. TRBV21-1 is a known pseudogene. The CDR3 has 16 residues. The chain's CDR3 is CASSKVTSGVGDTQYF. The CDR3 DNA reads TGTGCCAGCAGCAAAGTTACTAGCGGGGTAGGTGATACGCAGTATTTT.

The CDR3 sequence: CASIMDRGLSNEKLFF. The DNA for the CDR3 is TGCGCCAGCATCATGGACAGGGGGCTATCTAATGAAAAACTGTTTTTT. This chain connects TRBV4-1 to TRBJ1-4; 11 bases fit TRBD1. Germline CDR1 and CDR2: MGHRA and YSYEKL. The CDR3 is 16 amino acids. The V gene end was trimmed by 7 bases and the J gene end by 3 bases; junction bases not matched to a gene: 7.

CDR3 loop: CASSLEGSGRDEQYF. The CDR3 DNA is TGCGCCAGCAGCTTGGAGGGTAGCGGGAGAGACGAGCAGTACTTC. This chain connects TRBV5-1 to TRBJ2-7, with 9 bases lining up with TRBD2. Germline CDR1 SGHRS, CDR2 YFSETQ. V lost 0 bases to trimming and J lost 5 bases; unmatched junction nucleotides: 6. This CDR3 region has 15 residues. Filled out from reference TRBV5-1 and TRBJ2-7, the complete variable domain reads KAGVTQTPRYLIKTRGQQVTLSCSPISGHRSVSWYQQTPGQGLQFLFEYFSETQRNKGNFPGRFSGRQFSNSRSEMNVSTLELGDSALYLCASSLEGSGRDEQYFGPGTRLTVT.

About this clone: One end of the junction does not line up with germline, which may come from a read error. This chain links TRBV7-2 with TRBJ2-7; the match to TRBD2 covers 12 bases. CDR1 is SGHTA and CDR2 is FQGNSA in the germline V gene. The CDR3 totals 16 residues. This chain's CDR3 is CASSLASGGGTYEQYF. In DNA form, the CDR3 reads TGTGCCAGCAGCCTAGCTAGCGGGGGGGGTACCTACGAGCAGTACTTC.

This chain uses TRBV5-1 with TRBJ1-2, with D possibly matching TRBD1 (5 bases). With 2 bases removed from V and 3 bases from J, the gap between germline ends came to 23 bases. Germline V gene data show CDR1 as SGHRS and CDR2 as YFSETQ. This CDR3 comprises 18 residues. The CDR3 region has the DNA TGCGCCAGCAGCTTCTCCGGGACCGCCGCTTTTTATTACTATGGCTACACCTTC. It specifies CASSFSGTAAFYYYGYTF.

The J gene is TRBJ2-2, the V gene TRBV2, with D tentatively TRBD1 or TRBD2 (5 bases each). Germline CDR1 is SNHLY and CDR2 is FYNNEI. The CDR3 has 18 residues. Trimming removed 5 bases from V and 2 bases from J, with 21 bases in between. The CDR3 nucleotides are TGTGCCAGCAGTTTCCGGGGCCCGAGGGCTATCAACACCGGGGAGCTGTTTTTT. The encoded protein is CASSFRGPRAINTGELFF.

This clone was found once. CDR3 in amino acids: CASSLGVSFNNEQFF. The CDR3 nucleotides read TGTGCCAGCAGCTTAGGAGTAAGCTTTAACAATGAGCAGTTCTTC. J is TRBJ2-1 and V is TRBV7-9; D unclear. V was pared by 1 base and J by 5 bases, with 12 bases between. Looked up from germline, CDR1 is SEHNR and CDR2 is FQNEAQ (reference sequence). This CDR3 is built from 15 residues. The variable domain in full, with the rest retrieved from reference TRBV7-9 and TRBJ2-1, is DTGVSQNPRHKITKRGQNVTFRCDPISEHNRLYWYRQTLGQGPEFLTYFQNEAQLEKSRLLSDRFSAERPKGSFSTLEIQRTEQGDSAMYLCASSLGVSFNNEQFFGPGTRLTVL.

The CDR3 nucleotides are TGTGCCAGCAGGCGGACTAGCGGGGGTTCATACGAGCAGTACTTC. Translated, it gives CASRRTSGGSYEQYF. The rearrangement joins TRBV28 to TRBJ2-7; 13 nucleotides match TRBD2. Germline V gene lookup returns CDR1 MDHEN and CDR2 SYDVKM. The V gene end was trimmed by 6 bases and the J gene end by 4 bases; junction bases not matched to a gene: 6. This CDR3 has 15 amino acids.

The chain is built from TRBV6-5 and TRBJ1-2, with a tentative D call TRBD1 (6 bases). Germline assignment: CDR1 MNHEY and CDR2 SVGAGI. Deletions cut 7 bases from V and 7 bases from J, with 16 bases between. The CDR3 runs to 13 residues. The CDR3 sequence: CASTDGGRGGYTF. In DNA form, the CDR3 reads TGTGCCAGCACGGACGGGGGGCGGGGTGGCTACACCTTC.

This chain links TRBV6-5 with TRBJ1-6, with 9 nucleotides matching TRBD1. The V segment lost 2 bases and the J segment 10 bases; nucleotides outside the gene matches: 3. Germline assignment: CDR1 MNHEY and CDR2 SVGAGI. The CDR3 totals 14 residues. The CDR3 loop reads CASSYRQGGSPLHF. CDR3 nucleotides: TGTGCCAGCAGTTACCGACAGGGGGGATCACCCCTCCACTTT.

This rearrangement joins TRBV11-1 to TRBJ1-2, with a tentative D call TRBD1 (5 bases). Trimming removed 5 bases from V and 2 bases from J, with 18 bases in between. CDR3 size: 16 residues. Looked up from germline, CDR1 is SGHAT and CDR2 is FQDESV (reference sequence). CDR3 region: CASSQSPGIPNYGYTF. In DNA form, the CDR3 reads TGTGCCAGCAGCCAAAGCCCAGGGATCCCCAACTATGGCTACACCTTC.

The chain employs TRBV4-1 and TRBJ1-6; 10 positions agree with TRBD1. The germline CDR1 and CDR2 sequences are MGHRA and YSYEKL. The CDR3 is 16 amino acids. The trim removed 0 bases at V and 10 bases at J, leaving 6 bases unmatched. The CDR3 reads CASSQDPGQGTSPLHF. CDR3 DNA: TGCGCCAGCAGCCAAGATCCGGGACAGGGGACCTCACCCCTCCACTTT.

The rearrangement links TRBV11-2 to TRBJ1-2; D is possibly TRBD1 (6 bases). Trimming shortened V by 2 bases and J by 6 bases, and 19 bases separated the two germline ends. Looked up from germline, CDR1 is SGHAT and CDR2 is FQNNGV. CDR3 length: 16 amino acids. The CDR3 DNA is TGTGCCAGCAGCTTACGGTCCTCCGGGGGCCATGATGGCTACACCTTC. Amino acids: CASSLRSSGGHDGYTF.

The rearrangement joins TRBV4-1 to TRBJ2-3; 12 nucleotides line up with TRBD2. CDR3 length: 16 amino acids. Germline V CDR1 and CDR2: MGHRA, YSYEKL. Trimming took 5 bases from V and 0 from J; bases not matched to a gene: 3. The CDR3 coding sequence is TGCGCCAGCAGCTTTGGACTAGCGGGGAGCACAGATACGCAGTATTTT. This gives the protein CASSFGLAGSTDTQYF.

The chain is built from TRBV12-3 or TRBV12-4 and TRBJ2-1; D uncertain. Trimming cost V 3 bases and J 5 bases, with 2 bases left between them. The CDR3 length is 11 residues. The CDR3 protein is CASSFNNEQFF. The DNA for the CDR3 is TGTGCCAGCAGTTTCAACAATGAGCAGTTCTTC.